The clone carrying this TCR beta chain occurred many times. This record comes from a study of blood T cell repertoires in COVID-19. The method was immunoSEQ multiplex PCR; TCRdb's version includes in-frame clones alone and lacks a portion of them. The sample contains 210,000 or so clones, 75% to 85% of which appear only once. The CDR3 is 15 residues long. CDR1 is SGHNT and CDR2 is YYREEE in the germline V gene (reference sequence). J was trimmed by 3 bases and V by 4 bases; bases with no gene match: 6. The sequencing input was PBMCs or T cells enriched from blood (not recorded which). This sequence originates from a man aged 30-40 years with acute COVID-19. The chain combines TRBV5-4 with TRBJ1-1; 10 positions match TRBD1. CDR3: CASSPPGQGYTEAFF. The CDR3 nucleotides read TGTGCCAGCAGCCCCCCGGGACAGGGGTACACTGAAGCTTTCTTT. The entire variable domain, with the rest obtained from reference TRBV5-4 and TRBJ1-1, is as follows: ETGVTQSPTHLIKTRGQQVTLRCSSQSGHNTVSWYQQALGQGPQFIFQYYREEENGRGNFPPRFSGLQFPNYSSELNVNALELDDSALYLCASSPPGQGYTEAFFGQGTRLTVV.